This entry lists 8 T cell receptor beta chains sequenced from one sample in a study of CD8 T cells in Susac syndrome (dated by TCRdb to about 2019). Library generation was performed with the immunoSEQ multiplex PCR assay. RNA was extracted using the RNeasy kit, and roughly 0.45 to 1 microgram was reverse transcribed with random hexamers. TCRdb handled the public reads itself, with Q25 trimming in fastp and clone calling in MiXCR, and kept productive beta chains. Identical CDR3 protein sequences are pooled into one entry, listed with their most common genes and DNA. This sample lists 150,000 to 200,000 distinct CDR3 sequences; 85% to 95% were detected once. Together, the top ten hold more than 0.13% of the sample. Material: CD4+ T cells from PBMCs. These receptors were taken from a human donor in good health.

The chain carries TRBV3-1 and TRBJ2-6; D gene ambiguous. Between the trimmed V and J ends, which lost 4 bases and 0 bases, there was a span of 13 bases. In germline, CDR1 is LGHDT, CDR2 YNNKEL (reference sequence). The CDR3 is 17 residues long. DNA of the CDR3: TGTGCCAGCAGCCTCTGGGGAAGGAGCTCTGGGGCCAACGTCCTGACTTTC. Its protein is CASSLWGRSSGANVLTF.

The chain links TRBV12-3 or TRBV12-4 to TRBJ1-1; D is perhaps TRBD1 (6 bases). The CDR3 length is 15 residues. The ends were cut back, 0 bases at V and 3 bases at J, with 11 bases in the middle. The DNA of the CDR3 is TGTGCCAGCAGTTTAGCGCCACAGGGTTACACTGAAGCTTTCTTT. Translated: CASSLAPQGYTEAFF.

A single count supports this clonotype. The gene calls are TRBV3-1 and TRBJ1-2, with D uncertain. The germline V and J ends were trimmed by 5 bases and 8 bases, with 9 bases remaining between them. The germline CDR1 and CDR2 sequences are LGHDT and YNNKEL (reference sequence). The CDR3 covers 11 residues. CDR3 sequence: CASSALRGYTF. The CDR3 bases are TGTGCCAGCAGCGCCCTGAGGGGCTACACCTTC.

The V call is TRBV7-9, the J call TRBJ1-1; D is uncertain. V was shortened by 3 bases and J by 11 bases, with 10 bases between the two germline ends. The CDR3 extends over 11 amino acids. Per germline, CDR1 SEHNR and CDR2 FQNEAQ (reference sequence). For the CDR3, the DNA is TGTGCCAGCAGCTTCTCTTACGGGGCTTTCTTT. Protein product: CASSFSYGAFF.

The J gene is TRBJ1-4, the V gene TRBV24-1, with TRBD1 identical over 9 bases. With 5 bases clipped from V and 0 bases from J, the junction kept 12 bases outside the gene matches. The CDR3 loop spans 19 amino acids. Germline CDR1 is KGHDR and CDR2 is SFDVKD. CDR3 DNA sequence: TGTGCCACCAGTGTTGACCCAGGACAGGGGAATGCAACTAATGAAAAACTGTTTTTT. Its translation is CATSVDPGQGNATNEKLFF.

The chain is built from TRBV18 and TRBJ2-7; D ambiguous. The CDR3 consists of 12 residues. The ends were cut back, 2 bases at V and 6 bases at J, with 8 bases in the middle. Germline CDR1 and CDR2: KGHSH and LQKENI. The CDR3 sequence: CASSPGVPEQYF. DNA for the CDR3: TGTGCCAGCTCACCAGGGGTCCCCGAGCAGTACTTC.

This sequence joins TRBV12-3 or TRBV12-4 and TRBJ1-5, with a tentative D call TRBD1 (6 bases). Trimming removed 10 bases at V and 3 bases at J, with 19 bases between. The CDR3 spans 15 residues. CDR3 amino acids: CATTQSGGTNQPQHF. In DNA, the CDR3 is TGTGCCACCACCCAGTCGGGGGGCACCAATCAGCCCCAGCATTTT.

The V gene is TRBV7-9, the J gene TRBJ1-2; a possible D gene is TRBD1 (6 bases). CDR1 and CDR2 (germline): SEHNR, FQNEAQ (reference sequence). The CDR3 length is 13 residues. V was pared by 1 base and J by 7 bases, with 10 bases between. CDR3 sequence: CASSLDTGIGYTF. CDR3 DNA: TGTGCCAGCAGCTTAGATACAGGGATTGGCTACACCTTC. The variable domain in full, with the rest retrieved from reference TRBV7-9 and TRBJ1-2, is DTGVSQNPRHKITKRGQNVTFRCDPISEHNRLYWYRQTLGQGPEFLTYFQNEAQLEKSRLLSDRFSAERPKGSFSTLEIQRTEQGDSAMYLCASSLDTGIGYTFGSGTRLTVV.